The rows below give T cell receptor beta chains drawn from one sample of a study of patients and donors after allogeneic stem cell transplantation. TCRdb re-analysed the RT-PCR reads in MiXCR, keeping a single row per CDR3 protein. The table shows about 410,000 distinct CDR3 sequences, with roughly 17% occurring only once. The sequenced sample was blood, either unsorted or a sorted T cell fraction (not recorded which). Receptor source: a human donor who was either an allogeneic HSCT recipient or a stem cell or donor lymphocyte infusion donor (not recorded which). It is not recorded whose cells these are; they may come from a transplant donor. Both conserved end residues are trimmed from each CDR3. Each record gives: D gene, CDR3 length, V gene, J gene, CDR3 protein. A D gene is named only where the DNA matches it firmly.

d_gene: TRBD1
len: 13
v_gene: TRBV28
j_gene: TRBJ1-2
CDR3aa: ASSSNRDSNYGYT

d_gene: .
len: 14
v_gene: TRBV5-1
j_gene: TRBJ2-1
CDR3aa: ASSPPWGSSYNEQF

d_gene: TRBD1
len: 10
v_gene: TRBV15
j_gene: TRBJ2-2
CDR3aa: ATNDRAGELF

d_gene: TRBD2
len: 14
v_gene: TRBV4-1
j_gene: TRBJ2-5
CDR3aa: ASSQETSGIQETQY

d_gene: TRBD2
len: 14
v_gene: TRBV6-5
j_gene: TRBJ2-1
CDR3aa: ASSYLTSGVRDEQF

d_gene: TRBD1
len: 16
v_gene: TRBV5-6
j_gene: TRBJ2-4
CDR3aa: ASSPGTGSFLAKNIQY

d_gene: .
len: 14
v_gene: TRBV21-1
j_gene: TRBJ2-1
CDR3aa: ASRNGGGGGFDEQF

d_gene: TRBD1
len: 18
v_gene: TRBV9
j_gene: TRBJ1-6
CDR3aa: ASGPPDRERPGSYNSPLH

d_gene: .
len: 11
v_gene: TRBV5-1
j_gene: TRBJ1-1
CDR3aa: ASSLDKNTEAF

d_gene: TRBD1
len: 14
v_gene: TRBV4-3
j_gene: TRBJ2-2
CDR3aa: ASSQGTGIGTGELF

d_gene: TRBD2
len: 13
v_gene: TRBV6-5
j_gene: TRBJ2-5
CDR3aa: ASSYAGLARETQY

d_gene: TRBD1
len: 10
v_gene: TRBV20-1
j_gene: TRBJ1-2
CDR3aa: SVVDRGFGYT

d_gene: .
len: 13
v_gene: TRBV20-1
j_gene: TRBJ2-3
CDR3aa: SARVGADRADTQY

d_gene: TRBD1
len: 12
v_gene: TRBV2
j_gene: TRBJ1-1
CDR3aa: ASSVQGAPGEAF

d_gene: .
len: 13
v_gene: TRBV10-3
j_gene: TRBJ2-1
CDR3aa: ATNRDLERGNEQF

d_gene: TRBD2
len: 13
v_gene: TRBV7-9
j_gene: TRBJ2-5
CDR3aa: ASSITKRDQETQY

d_gene: .
len: 12
v_gene: TRBV7-6
j_gene: TRBJ2-5
CDR3aa: ASSPHPTKETQY

d_gene: TRBD1
len: 12
v_gene: TRBV12-3/TRBV12-4
j_gene: TRBJ1-1
CDR3aa: ASRYRQGSTEAF

d_gene: .
len: 11
v_gene: TRBV5-1
j_gene: TRBJ1-1
CDR3aa: ASSIGESLKAF

d_gene: TRBD1
len: 13
v_gene: TRBV20-1
j_gene: TRBJ2-3
CDR3aa: SASDREGGTDTQY

d_gene: .
len: 13
v_gene: TRBV25-1
j_gene: TRBJ2-1
CDR3aa: ASSESPGGGNEQF

d_gene: .
len: 14
v_gene: TRBV5-1
j_gene: TRBJ2-2
CDR3aa: ASSLEGTLNTGELF

d_gene: .
len: 13
v_gene: TRBV7-2
j_gene: TRBJ2-5
CDR3aa: ASSLWTGSGETQY

d_gene: .
len: 10
v_gene: TRBV19
j_gene: TRBJ2-1
CDR3aa: ASSPSYNEQF

d_gene: .
len: 9
v_gene: TRBV2
j_gene: TRBJ2-1
CDR3aa: ASRGTNEQF

d_gene: TRBD1
len: 13
v_gene: TRBV28
j_gene: TRBJ2-2
CDR3aa: ATPGQGANTGELF

d_gene: .
len: 12
v_gene: TRBV20-1
j_gene: TRBJ1-5
CDR3aa: SARSGAGNQPQH

d_gene: TRBD2
len: 14
v_gene: TRBV20-1
j_gene: TRBJ2-1
CDR3aa: SARALTSGRYNEQF

d_gene: .
len: 12
v_gene: TRBV4-2
j_gene: TRBJ1-4
CDR3aa: ASSQDGRREKLF

d_gene: TRBD2
len: 14
v_gene: TRBV24-1
j_gene: TRBJ2-2
CDR3aa: ATSDRTSGGSGELF

d_gene: .
len: 13
v_gene: TRBV6-5
j_gene: TRBJ2-1
CDR3aa: ASSYSPLSYNEQF

d_gene: TRBD2
len: 15
v_gene: TRBV11-3
j_gene: TRBJ2-1
CDR3aa: ASSARTSGSTHNEQF

d_gene: .
len: 12
v_gene: TRBV12-3/TRBV12-4
j_gene: TRBJ2-4
CDR3aa: ASSWRGAPNIQY

d_gene: .
len: 13
v_gene: TRBV4-1
j_gene: TRBJ2-7
CDR3aa: ASSLPGQGGNEQY

d_gene: .
len: 14
v_gene: TRBV10-3
j_gene: TRBJ2-7
CDR3aa: AISDSGRDTLYEQY

d_gene: TRBD2
len: 15
v_gene: TRBV5-4
j_gene: TRBJ2-7
CDR3aa: ASSLEVGGGSSYEQY

d_gene: .
len: 12
v_gene: TRBV5-4
j_gene: TRBJ2-7
CDR3aa: ASSVGPWSYEQY

d_gene: .
len: 14
v_gene: TRBV12-3/TRBV12-4
j_gene: TRBJ2-3
CDR3aa: ASSNLRGILTDTQY

d_gene: TRBD1
len: 13
v_gene: TRBV5-1
j_gene: TRBJ1-6
CDR3aa: ASSLYGQGGSPLH

d_gene: .
len: 9
v_gene: TRBV20-1
j_gene: TRBJ1-4
CDR3aa: SAALNEKLF

d_gene: .
len: 12
v_gene: TRBV2
j_gene: TRBJ1-5
CDR3aa: ASRGPVRFYPQH

d_gene: .
len: 10
v_gene: TRBV20-1
j_gene: TRBJ1-2
CDR3aa: SARGQGNGYT

d_gene: .
len: 10
v_gene: TRBV29-1
j_gene: TRBJ2-7
CDR3aa: SVESRPHEQY

d_gene: .
len: 14
v_gene: TRBV11-2
j_gene: TRBJ1-5
CDR3aa: ASSLGIANSNQPQH

d_gene: .
len: 16
v_gene: TRBV11-1
j_gene: TRBJ2-3
CDR3aa: ASSLVFLSKISTDTQY

d_gene: TRBD1
len: 11
v_gene: TRBV2
j_gene: TRBJ2-7
CDR3aa: ASSPDRVHEQY

d_gene: .
len: 11
v_gene: TRBV24-1
j_gene: TRBJ2-7
CDR3aa: ATRDKNSYEQY

d_gene: TRBD2
len: 11
v_gene: TRBV5-1
j_gene: TRBJ2-1
CDR3aa: ASLPLGGDEQF

d_gene: .
len: 11
v_gene: TRBV30
j_gene: TRBJ1-2
CDR3aa: AWSAGIDYGYT

d_gene: TRBD1
len: 10
v_gene: TRBV28
j_gene: TRBJ1-1
CDR3aa: ETDRGYTEAF

d_gene: .
len: 6
v_gene: TRBV28
j_gene: TRBJ2-1
CDR3aa: ATNEQF

d_gene: .
len: 12
v_gene: TRBV7-3
j_gene: TRBJ2-2
CDR3aa: ASSHDRRSGELF

d_gene: .
len: 13
v_gene: TRBV20-1
j_gene: TRBJ2-1
CDR3aa: SARDPTVHINEQF

d_gene: TRBD2
len: 15
v_gene: TRBV24-1
j_gene: TRBJ2-3
CDR3aa: ATSSPLTSGATDTQY

d_gene: .
len: 12
v_gene: TRBV24-1
j_gene: TRBJ1-2
CDR3aa: ATSDHGIGYGYT

d_gene: TRBD2
len: 14
v_gene: TRBV18
j_gene: TRBJ2-7
CDR3aa: ASSPRTGGTSYEQY

d_gene: .
len: 13
v_gene: TRBV5-6
j_gene: TRBJ2-1
CDR3aa: ASSLVGSSYNEQF

d_gene: .
len: 11
v_gene: TRBV15
j_gene: TRBJ1-1
CDR3aa: ATSRGPVSEAF

d_gene: TRBD1
len: 14
v_gene: TRBV20-1
j_gene: TRBJ2-7
CDR3aa: SARVNQDRTPYEQY

d_gene: .
len: 15
v_gene: TRBV7-6
j_gene: TRBJ2-1
CDR3aa: ASSLGYFRSSYNEQF